These 12 T cell receptor beta chains were all obtained from the same sample, sequenced in a study of T-cell memory formation after mild COVID-19. Each CDR3 protein is one row after TCRdb ran MiXCR on the 5' RACE reads. The table has 400,000 to 500,000 distinct CDR3 sequences, over 15% seen once. What was sequenced was PBMCs or a T cell subset sorted from them (not recorded which). These receptors all come from an adult woman who had mild COVID-19 (a few samples of this study predate the infection). Cell type and time point are not known.

The chain carries TRBV18 and TRBJ1-5; 7 bases line up with TRBD1. Germline V CDR1 and CDR2: KGHSH, LQKENI. With V trimmed by 4 bases and J by 3 bases, 12 bases remained unmatched. The CDR3 length is 17 residues. CDR3 nucleotide sequence: TGTGCCAGCTCACAATTTCAGGGGGGAGGTGACAATCAGCCCCAGCATTTT. Translation: CASSQFQGGGDNQPQHF.

This clonotype was found once. V usage is TRBV20-1 and J usage is TRBJ2-1, with D possibly matching TRBD1 (5 bases). Trimming took off 2 bases at V and 6 bases at J, with 14 bases between the two ends. This CDR3 has 14 amino acids. The V gene's germline CDR1 is DFQATT and CDR2 SNEGSKA (reference sequence). The CDR3, as DNA: TGCAGTGCTAGAAAGGGGCTTTCCGGCAATGAGCAGTTCTTC. Its protein is CSARKGLSGNEQFF.

This chain links TRBV3-1 with TRBJ1-5, with 9 positions matching TRBD1. The J segment lost 6 bases and the V segment lost 3 bases, leaving 3 bases of the junction unmatched. CDR3 length equals 14 residues. CDR1 is LGHDT, CDR2 YNNKEL, per germline (reference sequence). The CDR3 region is CASSHTGGIQPQHF. CDR3 DNA sequence: TGTGCCAGCAGCCACACAGGGGGCATTCAGCCCCAGCATTTT.

This clonotype was picked up a small number of times. The V and J genes are TRBV29-1 and TRBJ1-1; D is unclear. V was cut by 2 bases and J by 8 bases, with 15 bases left in between. This CDR3 has 13 amino acids. In germline, CDR1 is SQVTM, CDR2 ANQGSEA. This CDR3 reads CSVERPGTREAFF. The CDR3 DNA reads TGCAGCGTTGAAAGGCCAGGCACCAGGGAAGCTTTCTTT.

The chain combines TRBV7-8 with TRBJ2-1; 12 positions agree with TRBD2. V lost 2 bases, J lost 7 bases, and 18 bases stayed unmatched. Germline assignment: CDR1 SGHVS and CDR2 FQNEAQ. The CDR3 is made up of 20 amino acids. The CDR3 DNA sequence: TGTGCCAGCAGCTTAAGATATGGGTCTAGCGGGAGGGTTTTGGGGAATGAGCAGTTCTTC. This codes for CASSLRYGSSGRVLGNEQFF.

This clonotype was found many times. CDR3 protein: CASSSDWAPYEQYF. The CDR3 coding sequence is TGTGCCAGCAGCTCCGACTGGGCGCCCTACGAGCAGTACTTC. The rearrangement joins TRBV7-9 to TRBJ2-7; D not resolved. V was shortened by 4 bases and J by 2 bases, with 12 bases between the two germline ends. Germline V gene lookup returns CDR1 SEHNR and CDR2 FQNEAQ (reference sequence). CDR3 length: 14 residues.

This clonotype was seen only a few times. The CDR3 is CASSPRDRGGSGTF. The CDR3 region has the DNA TGTGCCAGTAGTCCCCGGGACAGGGGAGGTTCCGGCACCTTC. This sequence joins TRBV19 and TRBJ1-2, with TRBD1 identical over 10 bases. This CDR3 has 14 amino acids. Germline CDR1 is LNHDA and CDR2 is SQIVND (reference sequence). Losses at the gene ends were 5 bases for V and 13 bases for J; bases not matched to a gene: 13.

V usage is TRBV30 and J usage is TRBJ1-1, with a weak D call TRBD1 (5 bases). Germline V gives CDR1 GTSNPN, CDR2 SVGIG (reference sequence). This CDR3 is 13 amino acids long. V lost 4 bases and J 4 bases, leaving 13 bases between the germline ends. The CDR3 here is CAWIGMGVTEAFF. The CDR3 DNA reads as TGTGCCTGGATTGGAATGGGGGTCACTGAAGCTTTCTTT.

This clonotype was seen only a few times. The chain carries TRBV27 and TRBJ2-7; 8 bases match TRBD1. The germline V gene has CDR1 MNHEY and CDR2 SMNVEV (reference sequence). Trimming took 6 bases from V and 2 from J; bases not matched to a gene: 6. The CDR3 is 14 residues long. CDR3 residues: CASSRQGLPYEQYF. The DNA of the CDR3 is TGTGCCAGCAGCAGACAGGGGCTTCCCTACGAGCAGTACTTC.

The gene calls are TRBV4-2 and TRBJ2-3; D unclear. This CDR3 region has 16 residues. Per the germline V gene, CDR1 is LGHNA and CDR2 is YNFKEQ. V was trimmed by 4 bases and J by 2 bases, leaving 16 bases between them. The CDR3 region is CASSPLTGPFTDTQYF. The CDR3 bases are TGTGCCAGCAGCCCCCTCACTGGCCCCTTCACAGATACGCAGTATTTT.

The chain joins TRBV29-1 to TRBJ2-3, with 9 bases matching TRBD1. The J segment lost 5 bases and the V segment lost 7 bases, leaving 4 bases of the junction unmatched. This CDR3 has 12 residues. CDR1 is SQVTM and CDR2 is ANQGSEA in the germline V gene. For the CDR3, the DNA is TGCAGCGGGACAGGGGCGGGAGATACGCAGTATTTT. This encodes CSGTGAGDTQYF.

V usage is TRBV15 and J usage is TRBJ2-3; the match to TRBD1 covers 9 bases. CDR1 is LNHNV and CDR2 is YYDKDF in the germline V gene (reference sequence). Unmatched junction bases numbered 2, after V lost 5 bases and J lost 2 bases. This CDR3 is built from 14 residues. The CDR3 loop is CATSWDRATDTQYF. In DNA form, the CDR3 reads TGTGCCACCAGCTGGGACAGGGCCACAGATACGCAGTATTTT.